This T cell receptor (beta chain) was documented in a study of blood T cell repertoires in COVID-19. Overall study: Sources were T cells, B-cell-depleted T cells, or PBMCs; the material itself was cDNA or gDNA.

The method was immunoSEQ multiplex PCR; TCRdb's version includes in-frame clones alone and lacks a portion of them. The sample records around 15,000 clones, under 95% being singletons. The sequenced sample consisted of peripheral blood. The source is a man aged 55 to 70 with active COVID-19.

DNA of the CDR3: TGTGCCACCAGGGTCCGGGTGAACACTGAAGCTTTCTTT. Translation gives CATRVRVNTEAFF. This sequence joins TRBV15 and TRBJ1-1, with D unclear. V dropped 6 bases and J dropped 0 bases, with 8 bases sitting between them. There are 13 residues in the CDR3. Looked up from germline, CDR1 is LNHNV and CDR2 is YYDKDF (reference sequence).